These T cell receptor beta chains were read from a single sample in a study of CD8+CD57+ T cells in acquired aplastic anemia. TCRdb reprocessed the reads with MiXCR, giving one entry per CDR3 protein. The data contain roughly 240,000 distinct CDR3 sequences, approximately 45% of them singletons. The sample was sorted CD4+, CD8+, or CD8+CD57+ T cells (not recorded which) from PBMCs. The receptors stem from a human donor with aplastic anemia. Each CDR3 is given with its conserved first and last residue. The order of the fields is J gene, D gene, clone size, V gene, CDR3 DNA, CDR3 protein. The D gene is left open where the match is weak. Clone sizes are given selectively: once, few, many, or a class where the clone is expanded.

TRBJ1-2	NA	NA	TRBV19	TGTGCCAGTAGTATTTCGGGGGGCTACACCTTC	CASSISGGYTF
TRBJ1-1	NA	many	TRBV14	TGTGCCAGCAGCCAAGAAGGTTGGGTGAACACTGAAGCTTTCTTT	CASSQEGWVNTEAFF
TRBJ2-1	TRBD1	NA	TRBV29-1	TGCAGCGGAGCCGGGACAGGGAACAATGAGCAGTTCTTC	CSGAGTGNNEQFF
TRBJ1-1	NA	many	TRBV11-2	TGTGCCAGCAGCCCTACAGGGTGGCCTGAAGCTTTCTTT	CASSPTGWPEAFF
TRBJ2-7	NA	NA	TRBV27	TGTGCCAGCAGTATTACAGGGTACGAGCAGTACTTC	CASSITGYEQYF
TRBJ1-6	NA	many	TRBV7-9	TGTGCCAGCAGCTCCTCATACAGGGTCAATAATTCACCCCTCCACTTT	CASSSSYRVNNSPLHF
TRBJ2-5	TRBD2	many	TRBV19	TGTGCCAGTAGTACGCTGATAGCGGGGGACCAAGAGACCCAGTACTTC	CASSTLIAGDQETQYF
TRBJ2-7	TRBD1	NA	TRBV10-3	TGTGCCATCAGCGGGACAGGGGGCCGAGAGCAGTACTTC	CAISGTGGREQYF
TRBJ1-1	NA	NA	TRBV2	TGTGCCAGCAGTAGTAATGAAGCTTTCTTT	CASSSNEAFF
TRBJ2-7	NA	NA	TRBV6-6	TGTGCCAGCAGTTACTTTTTTAGGGGTTGGGAGCAGTACTTC	CASSYFFRGWEQYF
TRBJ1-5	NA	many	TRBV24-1	TGTGCCACCAGCGGGGGACCCAATCAGCCCCAGCATTTT	CATSGGPNQPQHF
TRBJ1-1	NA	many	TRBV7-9	TGTGCCAGCAGCTTAGGCAGGGAAGCTTTCTTT	CASSLGREAFF
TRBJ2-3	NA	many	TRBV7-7	TGTGCTAGCAGCCCGGACGTCTTCACAGATACGCAGTATTTT	CASSPDVFTDTQYF
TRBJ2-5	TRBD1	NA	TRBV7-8	TGTGCCAGCAGCTGGGACAGGGCAGAGACCCAGTACTTC	CASSWDRAETQYF
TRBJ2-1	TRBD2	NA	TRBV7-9	TGTGCCAGCAGTCGCAGACCGGGACTAGGAAAAAATGAGCAGTTCTTC	CASSRRPGLGKNEQFF
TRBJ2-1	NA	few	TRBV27	TGTGCCAGCAGTTTATCTGGCTATGAGCAGTTCTTC	CASSLSGYEQFF
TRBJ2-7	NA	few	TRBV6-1	TGTGCCAGCAGTGAGTTCGGACGGCCTAGGTTCGAGCAGTACTTC	CASSEFGRPRFEQYF
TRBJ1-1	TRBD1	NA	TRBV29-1	TGCAGCGTTCCCGGGACAGGGGGCTTGCCCATGAACACTGAAGCTTTCTTT	CSVPGTGGLPMNTEAFF
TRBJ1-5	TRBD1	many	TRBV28	TGTGCCAGCAGTCCCGACAGGGGGTCGGCTCAGCCCCAGCATTTT	CASSPDRGSAQPQHF
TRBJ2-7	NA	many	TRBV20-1	TGCAGTGCCCCCACCGATAGCTCCTACGAGCAGTACTTC	CSAPTDSSYEQYF
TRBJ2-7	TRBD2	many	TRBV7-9	TGTGCCAGCAGCCCCGGGACTAAGCCAGAGCAGTACTTC	CASSPGTKPEQYF
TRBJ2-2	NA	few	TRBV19	TGTGCCACTTATGGAGTGAGGGAGCTGTTTTTT	CATYGVRELFF
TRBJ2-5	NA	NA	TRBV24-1	TGTGCCACCAGTGATCTAAAGACAGCTCAAGAGACCCAGTACTTC	CATSDLKTAQETQYF
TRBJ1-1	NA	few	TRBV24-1	TGTGCCACCAGTGATTTGCACAGAGATAACACTGAAGCTTTCTTT	CATSDLHRDNTEAFF
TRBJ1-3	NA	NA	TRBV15	TGTGCCACCAGCAGAGTTCGGGAGACCTCTGGAAACACCATATATTTT	CATSRVRETSGNTIYF
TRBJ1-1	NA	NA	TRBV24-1	TGTGCCACCGGGGACAACGGTGGGGCTTTCTTT	CATGDNGGAFF
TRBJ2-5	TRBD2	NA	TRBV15	TGTGCCACCAGCTTGGGACTAGCGGGAGCGTACCAAGAGACCCAGTACTTC	CATSLGLAGAYQETQYF
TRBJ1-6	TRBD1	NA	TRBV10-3	TGTGCCATCAGTGAGCAAAACAGGGGATTACCCCTCCACTTT	CAISEQNRGLPLHF
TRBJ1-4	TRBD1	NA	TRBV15	TGTGCCACCAGCAGACGGACAGGAGGAACAACTAATGAAAAACTGTTTTTT	CATSRRTGGTTNEKLFF
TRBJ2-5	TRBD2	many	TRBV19	TGTGCCAGTTGGACTAGCGGGAGCGAGACCCAGTACTTC	CASWTSGSETQYF
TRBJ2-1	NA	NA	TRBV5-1	TGCGCCAGCAGCCCCGGACAGTTTTATAATGAGCAGTTCTTC	CASSPGQFYNEQFF
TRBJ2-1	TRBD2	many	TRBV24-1	TGTGCCACCAGTGAAATAGGTCGGCGTACAGGGCAGCCGACTAGCGTACCCCACCACAATGAGCAGTTCTTC	CATSEIGRRTGQPTSVPHHNEQFF
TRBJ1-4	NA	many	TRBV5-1	TGCGCCAGCGGTCTCAGGGTCGGGGAAAAACTGTTTTTT	CASGLRVGEKLFF
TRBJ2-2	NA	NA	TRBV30	TGTGCCTGGAACGGTCCCCCGGTACCAGGCGGGGAGCTGTTTTTT	CAWNGPPVPGGELFF
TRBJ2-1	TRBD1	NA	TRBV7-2	TGTGCCAGCAGCTGGGGACAGGTCAATGAGCAGTTCTTC	CASSWGQVNEQFF
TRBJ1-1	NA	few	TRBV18	TGTGCCAGCTCACCCGGGACGTCGAACACTGAAGCTTTCTTT	CASSPGTSNTEAFF
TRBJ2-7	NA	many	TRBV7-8	TGTGCCAGCAGCAAAAGGGGGAGCATAAGGTTCTACGAGCAGTACTTC	CASSKRGSIRFYEQYF
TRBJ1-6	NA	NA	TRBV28	TGTGCCAGCAGTTTAGACCGGGACTTAGGTTCACCCCTCCACTTT	CASSLDRDLGSPLHF
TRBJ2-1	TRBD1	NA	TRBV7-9	TGTGCCAGCAGCTTACCCGGGACAGTACGTGAGCAGTTCTTC	CASSLPGTVREQFF
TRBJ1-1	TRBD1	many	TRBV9	TGTGCCAGCAGCGTAGTTGCAGGGGGACAGGGAACGAACACTGAAGCTTTCTTT	CASSVVAGGQGTNTEAFF
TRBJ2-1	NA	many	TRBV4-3	TGCGCCAGCAGCCAAGATACGGGTAGGGAGCAGTTCTTC	CASSQDTGREQFF